Each of the 25 T cell receptor beta chains below was sequenced from the same sample in a study of T-cell reconstitution after alpha-beta-depleted transplantation in children. Researchers prepared the TCRbeta library using unique molecular identifiers, the study reports. MiXCR, applied by TCRdb to the PCR reads, yields one record per CDR3 protein. The repertoire holds about 300,000 distinct CDR3 sequences, with 6.5% to 9% as singletons. These receptors' antigens are unknown. Study conclusions and caveats: Most T-cell counts and diversity one year after the transplant came from T cells that were newly produced.

This material consisted of peripheral blood, taken 360 days after TCRalphabeta/CD19-depleted stem cell transplant. The receptor source for this set is a female patient under 10 years old who had a stem cell transplant for Fanconi anemia, so the T cells may come from the graft donor.

This clonotype has ten or more counts. J is TRBJ1-4 and V is TRBV7-2; 9 bases agree with TRBD1. Germline values: CDR1 SGHTA, CDR2 FQGNSA. The J segment lost 7 bases and the V segment lost 0 bases, leaving 9 bases of the junction unmatched. The CDR3 loop spans 17 amino acids. The CDR3 DNA follows: TGTGCCAGCAGCTTAGCGGGGCCCGGGACAGGGTTTGAAAAACTGTTTTTT. Amino acids: CASSLAGPGTGFEKLFF.

In this sample, this clonotype turned up many times. The gene calls are TRBV15 and TRBJ1-1, with D unresolved. This CDR3 comprises 13 residues. Germline CDR1 reads LNHNV; CDR2 reads YYDKDF (reference sequence). The V end lost 2 bases, the J end lost 6 bases, and 10 bases lay between the germline ends. The CDR3 DNA follows: TGTGCCACCAGCAGAAGCAGTTTGTCTGAAGCTTTCTTT. Protein sequence: CATSRSSLSEAFF.

About this clonotype: A much larger clonotype is one base distant, so this may be a read error. Lacking the conserved final phenylalanine or tryptophan, this CDR3 likely reflects a read error. V is TRBV7-2 and J is TRBJ1-6; D is ambiguous. The CDR3 loop spans 15 amino acids. V was clipped by 6 bases and J by 0 bases, with 9 bases between them. Looked up from germline, CDR1 is SGHTA and CDR2 is FQGNSA. The CDR3 loop is CASRSQSSYNSPLHS. CDR3 bases: TGTGCCAGCAGATCACAGAGCTCCTATAATTCACCCCTCCACTCT.

This clonotype has only a few counts. This chain's CDR3 is CSARGLAGFKETQYF. The DNA of the CDR3 is TGCAGTGCTCGAGGACTAGCGGGGTTTAAAGAGACCCAGTACTTC. The V gene is TRBV20-1, the J gene TRBJ2-5, with 12 bases fitting TRBD2. Trimming cost V 5 bases and J 3 bases; bases outside gene matches: 7. Germline V gene data show CDR1 as DFQATT and CDR2 as SNEGSKA (reference sequence). The length of the CDR3 is 15 residues.

In this sample, this clonotype turned up many times. The chain has TRBV6-5 and TRBJ1-3, with D tentatively TRBD1 (5 bases). The CDR3 length is 15 residues. Trimming removed 0 bases from V and 2 bases from J, with 8 bases in between. Germline V gives CDR1 MNHEY, CDR2 SVGAGI. For the CDR3, the DNA is TGTGCCAGCAGTTACTCACAGGACACTGGAAACACCATATATTTT. It specifies CASSYSQDTGNTIYF.

In its sample, this clonotype was seen many times. The CDR3 carries no conserved terminal phenylalanine or tryptophan, so it likely arises from a read error. The DNA is omitted, as the CDR3 cannot be located on it reliably, and the CDR3 follows TCRdb's listing. This chain uses TRBV27 with TRBJ2-4; TRBD2, the table's D call, was not compared with the DNA. The CDR3 comprises 9 residues, both ends counted. Germline CDR1 is MNHEY and CDR2 is SMNVEV (reference sequence). The CDR3 sequence: CASTSAGTT.

The table lists this clonotype with a few counts. The V call is TRBV6-5, the J call TRBJ2-1; D gene unclear. The germline gives CDR1 MNHEY, CDR2 SVGAGI. This CDR3 region has 13 residues. Trimming pared 2 bases from V and 10 bases from J, leaving 12 bases between. As DNA, the CDR3 is TGTGCCAGCAGTTACCATTCCCGCCAGGAGCAGTTCTTC. Residues: CASSYHSRQEQFF.

This clonotype was recorded at least ten times. V gene TRBV6-1 combines with J gene TRBJ2-1; tentative D call: TRBD2 (5 bases). Germline V gene lookup returns CDR1 MNHNS and CDR2 SASEGT. Deletions cut 4 bases from V and 4 bases from J, with 11 bases between. The CDR3 is made up of 14 amino acids. The CDR3 reads CASSGGSTYNEQFF. As DNA, the CDR3 is TGTGCCAGCAGTGGCGGGTCCACTTACAATGAGCAGTTCTTC.

V usage is TRBV3-1 and J usage is TRBJ1-1; TRBD1 aligns across 10 bases. After removal of 0 bases from V and 7 bases from J, the junction contained 14 bases not matched to a gene. Per the germline V gene, CDR1 is LGHDT and CDR2 is YNNKEL (reference sequence). The length of the CDR3 is 18 residues. The CDR3 protein is CASSQEESGQGLKGEAFF. The CDR3 DNA follows: TGTGCCAGCAGCCAAGAAGAATCGGGACAGGGGCTCAAGGGTGAAGCTTTCTTT.

This clonotype was counted at least ten times. The chain combines TRBV20-1 with TRBJ2-4, with D maybe TRBD2 (6 bases). Per the germline V gene, CDR1 is DFQATT and CDR2 is SNEGSKA (reference sequence). The CDR3 has 12 amino acids. V lost 3 bases, J lost 8 bases, and 11 bases lay in between. CDR3 DNA: TGCAGTGCTAGCGGGGGAAGGTACATTCAGTACTTC. This sequence encodes CSASGGRYIQYF.

At least ten counts were recorded for this clonotype. The chain links TRBV5-1 to TRBJ2-3; 9 positions agree with TRBD2. Germline V gene data show CDR1 as SGHRS and CDR2 as YFSETQ. This CDR3 contains 17 residues. Trimming took 0 bases from V and 2 from J; bases not matched to a gene: 7. The CDR3 bases are TGCGCCAGCAGCTTGGGTAGGGCTAGCGGGACCACAGATACGCAGTATTTT. Translation: CASSLGRASGTTDTQYF.

This clonotype was seen ten or more times. V and J are TRBV20-1 and TRBJ2-3; D may be TRBD2 (6 bases). Germline values: CDR1 DFQATT, CDR2 SNEGSKA (reference sequence). The V and J ends lost 0 bases and 6 bases respectively, with 16 bases between them. This CDR3 is 15 amino acids long. The CDR3 nucleotides read TGCAGTGCTAGAGATTGGCGGGGCCAAGGGGATACGCAGTATTTT. This translates into CSARDWRGQGDTQYF.

The chain is built from TRBV7-9 and TRBJ2-3, with 7 positions matching TRBD1. Looked up from germline, CDR1 is SEHNR and CDR2 is FQNEAQ (reference sequence). Germline trimming cut 5 bases from V and 2 bases from J; bases unmatched to any gene: 7. The CDR3 sequence is 15 residues long. CDR3 sequence reads: CASSLWGQPTDTQYF. The CDR3 DNA is TGTGCCAGCAGCCTATGGGGACAGCCCACAGATACGCAGTATTTT.

This clonotype came up many times. The chain links TRBV29-1 to TRBJ1-4; D remains unclear. In germline, CDR1 is SQVTM, CDR2 ANQGSEA. The CDR3 length is 11 residues. V was shortened by 4 bases and J by 7 bases, with 7 bases between the two germline ends. The CDR3 is CSVALGEKLFF. CDR3 in DNA: TGCAGCGTTGCCTTGGGTGAAAAACTGTTTTTT.

This rearrangement joins TRBV20-1 to TRBJ1-4; TRBD1 matches 7 bases. The V segment lost 5 bases and the J segment 4 bases; nucleotides outside the gene matches: 4. Germline V CDR1 and CDR2: DFQATT, SNEGSKA (reference sequence). This CDR3 has 13 residues. The CDR3 loop reads CSASGTDNEKLFF. CDR3 coding DNA: TGCAGTGCTTCCGGGACAGATAATGAAAAACTGTTTTTT.

The chain links TRBV5-1 to TRBJ2-7; 7 positions match TRBD2. This CDR3 contains 17 residues. Germline V CDR1 and CDR2: SGHRS, YFSETQ. V lost 0 bases to trimming and J lost 2 bases; unmatched junction nucleotides: 11. CDR3 nucleotides: TGCGCCAGCAGCTTGGAATCCACGAGGGCGGGAGCCTACGAGCAGTACTTC. As protein: CASSLESTRAGAYEQYF.

This clonotype was counted between two and nine times. The rearrangement links TRBV14 to TRBJ1-1, with a tentative D call TRBD1 (6 bases). V lost 5 bases and J 0 bases, leaving 13 bases between the germline ends. This CDR3 has 15 amino acids. CDR1 and CDR2 (germline): SGHDN, FVKESK. The CDR3 DNA is TGTGCCAGCAGCGCCCAACAGGGCTTGAACACTGAAGCTTTCTTT. This encodes CASSAQQGLNTEAFF.

CDR3 sequence (DNA): TGTGCCAGCAGCGTAGAGGGGAGAAGGAGTGTGACTACGCAGTATTTT. This codes for CASSVEGRRSVTTQYF. V gene TRBV9 combines with J gene TRBJ2-3; D could derive from TRBD1 or TRBD2 (5 bases each). CDR3 size: 16 residues. Germline CDR1 is SGDLS and CDR2 is YYNGEE. Deletions cut 0 bases from V and 8 bases from J, with 19 bases between.

This clonotype occurred many times. The chain joins TRBV20-1 to TRBJ2-3, with 11 nucleotides matching TRBD2. The germline gives CDR1 DFQATT, CDR2 SNEGSKA (reference sequence). The CDR3 totals 16 residues. V lost 0 bases, J lost 9 bases, and 11 bases stayed unmatched. CDR3 region: CSARDPLAGGGETQYF. CDR3 nucleotide sequence: TGCAGTGCTAGAGATCCGCTAGCGGGAGGAGGGGAGACGCAGTATTTT.

This clonotype was recorded at least ten times. The chain carries TRBV6-1 and TRBJ2-1, with TRBD2 as a possible D gene (6 bases). V gave up 7 bases and J gave up 12 bases, with 10 bases separating them. In germline, CDR1 is MNHNS, CDR2 SASEGT. The CDR3 spans 10 residues. The CDR3 DNA sequence: TGTGCCAGCATGGGGAGGTGGCAGTTCTTC. Amino acids: CASMGRWQFF.

This clonotype was seen ten or more times. The gene calls are TRBV7-8 and TRBJ1-1; no reliable D call. This CDR3 is 15 amino acids long. V lost 4 bases and J lost 4, with 16 bases in between. Germline-derived CDR1 and CDR2 are SGHVS and FQNEAQ. Here the CDR3 reads CASSYWEDASTEAFF. In nucleotides, the CDR3 is TGTGCCAGCAGCTACTGGGAAGACGCCAGCACTGAAGCTTTCTTT.

At least ten counts were recorded for this clonotype. V is TRBV7-8 and J is TRBJ2-7, with TRBD2 matching over 9 bases. CDR1 and CDR2 (germline): SGHVS, FQNEAQ. The CDR3 runs to 16 residues. Losses at the gene ends were 1 base for V and 5 bases for J; bases not matched to a gene: 9. The CDR3, as DNA: TGTGCCAGCAGCTTAGTCCGTCCTAGCGGGGTAGACGAGCAGTACTTC. Translated: CASSLVRPSGVDEQYF. The variable domain in full, with the rest retrieved from reference TRBV7-8 and TRBJ2-7, is GAGVSQSPRYKVAKRGQDVALRCDPISGHVSLFWYQQALGQGPEFLTYFQNEAQLDKSGLPSDRFFAERPEGSVSTLKIQRTQQEDSAVYLCASSLVRPSGVDEQYFGPGTRLTVT.

Many counts were recorded for this clonotype. The V call is TRBV12-3 or TRBV12-4, the J call TRBJ2-7; D perhaps matches TRBD2 (6 bases). V lost 6 bases to trimming and J lost 4 bases, with 25 bases between them. This CDR3 is 17 amino acids long. CDR3 region: CASRGRGIGIRGYEQYV. The CDR3 coding sequence is TGTGCCAGCAGGGGTCGGGGGATAGGGATACGAGGTTACGAGCAGTACGTC.

This clonotype was seen repeatedly, ten times or more. V usage is TRBV9 and J usage is TRBJ2-3; D is unresolved. The CDR3 covers 11 residues. Germline V gives CDR1 SGDLS, CDR2 YYNGEE. V dropped 3 bases and J dropped 5 bases, with 4 bases sitting between them. Here the CDR3 DNA reads TGTGCCAGCAGCGCTCTAGATACGCAGTATTTT. Translated: CASSALDTQYF.

At least ten counts were recorded for this clonotype. V usage is TRBV28 and J usage is TRBJ2-1; D may be TRBD1 (5 bases). Germline CDR1 MDHEN, CDR2 SYDVKM. V lost 3 bases to trimming and J lost 7 bases, with 13 bases between them. The CDR3 extends over 14 amino acids. The CDR3 spells CASSFNYQGNEQFF. CDR3 bases: TGTGCCAGCAGTTTCAACTATCAGGGAAATGAGCAGTTCTTC.